Included here is one T cell receptor beta chain sequence, with context. Antigen: not known. Germline CDR1 reads MNHNS; CDR2 reads SASEGT. V lost 4 bases to trimming and J lost 7 bases, with 16 bases between them. The CDR3 runs to 15 residues. The source of the sample is a study of long-term antiretroviral therapy in people with HIV. The study, taken as a whole, reports: Participants lacked recorded data on ART adherence, viral resistance or therapy changes.

People in the study who had HIV all got their treatment in the United States. Amounts of roughly 0.85-10 million cryopreserved PBMC were held in the samples before DNA extraction. Researchers report immunoSEQ v3.0 was run at survey level. Sequencing set out to capture roughly 40,000-50,000 T-cell genomes per sample. Profiling relied on immunoSEQ multiplex PCR, and the TCRdb table lists in-frame clones only, not all of them. The sample records around 26,000 clones, 80% to 85% being singletons. The clonotype comes from a young man with HIV. The rearrangement links TRBV6-1 to TRBJ2-2; no clear D. Here the sequenced sample was unsorted PBMCs, taken approximately 4.1 years after starting antiretroviral therapy. The CDR3 DNA reads as TGTGCCAGCAGTGCCGTTGCCCCGGGTGGCGGGGAGCTGTTTTTT. Translation gives CASSAVAPGGGELFF.